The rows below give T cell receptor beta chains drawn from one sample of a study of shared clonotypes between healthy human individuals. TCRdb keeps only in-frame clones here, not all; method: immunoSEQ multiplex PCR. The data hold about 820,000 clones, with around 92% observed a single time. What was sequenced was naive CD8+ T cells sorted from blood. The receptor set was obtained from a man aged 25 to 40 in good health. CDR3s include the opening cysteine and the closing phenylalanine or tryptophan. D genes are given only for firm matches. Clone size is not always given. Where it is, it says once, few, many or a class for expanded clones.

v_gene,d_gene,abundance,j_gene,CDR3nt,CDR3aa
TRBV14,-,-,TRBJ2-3,TGTGCCAGCAGCCAAGAGGAGGGCGCGCCCTACACAGATACGCAGTATTTT,CASSQEEGAPYTDTQYF
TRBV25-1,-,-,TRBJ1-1,TGTGCCAGCAGTTGGGGGGCCATGAACACTGAAGCTTTCTTT,CASSWGAMNTEAFF
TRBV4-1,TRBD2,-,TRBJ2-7,TGCGCCAGCAGCCAAGAGACTAGCGGACTTTACGAGCAGTACTTC,CASSQETSGLYEQYF
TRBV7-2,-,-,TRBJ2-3,TGTGCCAGCAGCTTACTAGGGCCCACAGATACGCAGTATTTT,CASSLLGPTDTQYF
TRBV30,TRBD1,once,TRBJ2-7,TGTGCCTGGAGTCCGGGACAGGGATCCTACGAGCAGTACTTC,CAWSPGQGSYEQYF
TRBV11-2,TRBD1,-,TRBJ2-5,TGTGCCAGCAGCTTCGGGACAGGGTTTTCAGAGACCCAGTACTTC,CASSFGTGFSETQYF
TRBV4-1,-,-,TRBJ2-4,TGCGCCAGCAGCCAAGTATTATCGGGGGCCAAAAACATTCAGTACTTC,CASSQVLSGAKNIQYF
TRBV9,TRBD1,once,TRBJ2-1,TGTGCCAGCAGCATCCCCGGGACAGGGGTAAAGGATGAGCAGTTCTTC,CASSIPGTGVKDEQFF
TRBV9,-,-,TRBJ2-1,TGTGCCAGCAGCTTTTCCCTGGGCCGCCCTGATGACAATGAGCAGTTCTTC,CASSFSLGRPDDNEQFF
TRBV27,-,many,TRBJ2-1,TGTGCCAGCAGTTTATACCAGCTAGGTAATGAGCAGTTCTTC,CASSLYQLGNEQFF
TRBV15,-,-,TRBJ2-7,TGTGCCACCAGCAGTTTCGGCGTCGAGCAGTACTTC,CATSSFGVEQYF
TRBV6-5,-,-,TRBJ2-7,TGTGCCAGCAGTTATTCGGAAGAGTCCTACGAGCAGTACTTC,CASSYSEESYEQYF
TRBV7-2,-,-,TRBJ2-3,TGTGCCAGCAGCTTAACCACCACAGATACGCAGTATTTT,CASSLTTTDTQYF
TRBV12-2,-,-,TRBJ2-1,TGTGCAAGTCGCTCCGGGACTAGCGGGAGAATAGGTAATGAGCAGTTCTTC,CASRSGTSGRIGNEQFF
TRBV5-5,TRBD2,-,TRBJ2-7,TGTGCCAGCAGCTTGTTAGGTCCTAGCGGGAGAGTCTACGAGCAGTACTTC,CASSLLGPSGRVYEQYF
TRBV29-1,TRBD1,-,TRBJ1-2,TGCAGCGCCCCAACTAACAGGGGGCCTGGCTACACCTTC,CSAPTNRGPGYTF
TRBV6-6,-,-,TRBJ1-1,TGTGCCAGCAGTTACGGCCCAGGGGCGGGCACTGAAGCTTTCTTT,CASSYGPGAGTEAFF
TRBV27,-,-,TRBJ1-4,TGTGCCAGCAGTCGAGGTGAAAAACTGTTTTTT,CASSRGEKLFF
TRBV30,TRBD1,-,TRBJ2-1,TGTGCCTGGAGTATTACAGGGGGCGCCTACAATGAGCAGTTCTTC,CAWSITGGAYNEQFF
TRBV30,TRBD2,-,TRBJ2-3,TGTGCCTGGAGTGTACTAGCGGCAGATACGCAGTATTTT,CAWSVLAADTQYF
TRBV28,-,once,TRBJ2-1,TGTGCCAGCAGCCCCCGCGGGATCGGCCCTGAGCAGTTCTTC,CASSPRGIGPEQFF
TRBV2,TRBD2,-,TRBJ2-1,TGTGCCAGCAGTGAAGCGACGGGGGGAAATGAGCAGTTCTTC,CASSEATGGNEQFF
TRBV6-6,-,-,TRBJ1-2,TGTGCCAGCAGAAAAGGGACACTTCAGGGATCCTATGGCTACACCTTC,CASRKGTLQGSYGYTF
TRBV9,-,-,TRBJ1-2,TGTGCCAGCAGCGGGACAGCCGGCCATGGCTACACCTTC,CASSGTAGHGYTF
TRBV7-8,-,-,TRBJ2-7,TGTGCCAGCAGCTTTGGGCCGGGGGCAAAAGTATACGAGCAGTACTTC,CASSFGPGAKVYEQYF
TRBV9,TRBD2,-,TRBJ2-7,TGTGCCAGCAGCGTAGTGAGCGGGGGTTACGAGCAGTACTTC,CASSVVSGGYEQYF
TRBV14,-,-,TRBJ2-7,TGTGCCAGCAGCCTCCTTCGGCCGTTGGGCGAGCAGTACTTC,CASSLLRPLGEQYF
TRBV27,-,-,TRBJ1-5,TGTGCCAGCAGTCCCACCCGTCTCAATCAGCCCCAGCATTTT,CASSPTRLNQPQHF
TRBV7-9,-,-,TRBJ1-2,TGTGCCAGCAGCTATTCCGAGACAGAAAACTATGGCTACACCTTC,CASSYSETENYGYTF
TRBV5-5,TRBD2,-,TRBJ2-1,TGTGCCAGCAGCCAACCGATTACTAGCGGGAGAGACAATGAGCAGTTCTTC,CASSQPITSGRDNEQFF
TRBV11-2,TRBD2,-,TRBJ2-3,TGTGCCAGCAGGCCGGGGTTGACTAGCAGCACAGATACGCAGTATTTT,CASRPGLTSSTDTQYF
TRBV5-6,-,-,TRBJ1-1,TGTGCCAGCAGTCACTACGTTTGGACCCTGAACACTGAAGCTTTCTTT,CASSHYVWTLNTEAFF
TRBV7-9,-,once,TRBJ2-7,TGTGCCAGCAGCTCACCTTTGGGCGGACACTACGAGCAGTACTTC,CASSSPLGGHYEQYF
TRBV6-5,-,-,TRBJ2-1,TGTGCCAGCAGTTACTCCACGCGACAGTTCTACAATGAGCAGTTCTTC,CASSYSTRQFYNEQFF
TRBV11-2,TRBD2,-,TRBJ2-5,TGTGCCAGCAGCTTAGAGGCTAGCGGGAGAGAGACCCAGTACTTC,CASSLEASGRETQYF
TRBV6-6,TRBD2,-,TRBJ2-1,TGTGCCAGCAGTTACTCGGCGGGAGGCTACAATGAGCAGTTCTTC,CASSYSAGGYNEQFF
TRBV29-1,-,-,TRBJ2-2,TGCAGCGTTGCAGGGGTCAACACCGGGGAGCTGTTTTTT,CSVAGVNTGELFF
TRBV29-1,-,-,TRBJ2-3,TGCAGCGTCAGCCCCCAGAGGACAGATACGCAGTATTTT,CSVSPQRTDTQYF
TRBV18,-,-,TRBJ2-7,TGTGCCAGCTCACCACAGGCTAGCGACTACGAGCAGTACTTC,CASSPQASDYEQYF
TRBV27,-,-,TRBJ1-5,TGTGCCAGCAGTTTTCTGGGACAGCCCCAGCATTTT,CASSFLGQPQHF
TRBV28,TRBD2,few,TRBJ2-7,TGTGCCAGCAGTAAGATAGCGGGGACCGTCAGCGAGCAGTACTTC,CASSKIAGTVSEQYF
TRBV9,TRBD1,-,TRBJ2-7,TGTGCCAGCAGCTCTTCGGACAGGGTGACCCACGAGCAGTACTTC,CASSSSDRVTHEQYF
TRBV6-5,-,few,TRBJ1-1,TGTGCCAGCACCTCCGGGACTGAAGCTTTCTTT,CASTSGTEAFF
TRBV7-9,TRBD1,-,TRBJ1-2,TGTGCCAGCAGCTTAGAGGACAGGGTTAACTATGGCTACACCTTC,CASSLEDRVNYGYTF
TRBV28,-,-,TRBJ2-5,TGTGCCAGCAGTTTTGGGGAGACCCAGTACTTC,CASSFGETQYF
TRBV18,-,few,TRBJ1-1,TGTGCCAGCTCTGGAGAGGGCACTGAAGCTTTCTTT,CASSGEGTEAFF
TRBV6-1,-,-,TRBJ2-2,TGTGCCAGCCGCGACTGGAACACCGGGGAGCTGTTTTTT,CASRDWNTGELFF
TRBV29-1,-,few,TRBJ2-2,TGCAGCGTTGAAGATCACCCCGGGGAGCTGTTTTTT,CSVEDHPGELFF
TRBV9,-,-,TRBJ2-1,TGTGCCAGCAGCGCCGGGGGACTCGATGAGCAGTTCTTC,CASSAGGLDEQFF
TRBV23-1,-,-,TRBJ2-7,TGCGCCAGCAGTCAACCCTCACCGAAACAGTACTTC,CASSQPSPKQYF
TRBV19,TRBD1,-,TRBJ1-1,TGTGCCAGTAGTATAGAGGTGGGACAGGTGGTTTACACTGAAGCTTTCTTT,CASSIEVGQVVYTEAFF